This paragraph covers one TCR beta chain sequence. This record comes from a study of cytomegalovirus exposure and HLA in healthy donors. The CDR3 has 15 residues. The V gene end was trimmed by 1 base and the J gene end by 2 bases; junction bases not matched to a gene: 2. Germline V gene sequence: CDR1 SGHTA, CDR2 FQGTGA. The PCR had 60 Vbeta and 13 Jbeta primers. TCRdb's table, derived via immunoSEQ multiplex PCR, lists solely in-frame clones and lacks some. The data hold 200,000 to 250,000 clones, with around four fifths observed a single time. This rearrangement joins TRBV7-3 to TRBJ2-1; 7 bases line up with TRBD2. Specimen: PBMCs. The sequence was obtained from a woman in her forties in good health and CMV-seronegative. The CDR3 nucleotides are TGTGCCAGCAGCTTAATTGCGGGAGCCTACAATGAGCAGTTCTTC. It yields the protein CASSLIAGAYNEQFF. Full variable domain (missing parts from reference TRBV7-3 and TRBJ2-1): GAGVSQTPSNKVTEKGKYVELRCDPISGHTALYWYRQSLGQGPEFLIYFQGTGAADDSGLPNDRFFAVRPEGSVSTLKIQRTERGDSAVYLCASSLIAGAYNEQFFGPGTRLTVL.